This record covers a single T cell receptor beta chain. The antigen this receptor binds is unknown. No base quality information exists; no much larger clone differs at one position. This sample is drawn from a study of regulatory and conventional T cells in breast cancer (dated by TCRdb to 2014 to 2015). Based on the germline V gene, the CDR1 and CDR2 sequences are SGHNT and YENEEA. The CDR3 goes from the cysteine to the phenylalanine over 13 residues. This entry keeps only the CDR3 DNA: 39 bases, framed from base 1. The germline ends are 8 bases apart after V is trimmed by 1 base and J by 7 bases. The method behind the library was PCR. TCRdb names 454 GS FLX Titanium as the instrument used. Using fastp at Q25 and MiXCR, TCRdb reprocessed the public reads and kept productive beta chains. Here each entry gathers all rows of one CDR3 protein and keeps the most common genes and DNA. Present in this sample are under 1,500 distinct CDR3 sequences, approximately 80% of which were seen just once. Together, the top ten hold approximately 4.3% of the sample.

The source of this sequence is a male donor in good health. The V and J genes are TRBV11-3 and TRBJ2-1; D gene: possibly TRBD1, on 5 matching bases. Sequenced input: regulatory T cells from blood. The nucleotide sequence reads TGTGCCAGCAGCTTAGGGGGCCGGAATGAGCAGTTCTTC. This encodes CASSLGGRNEQFF.